This TCR beta chain was documented in a study of T-cell reconstitution after alpha-beta-depleted transplantation in children. The table lists this clonotype with many counts. This CDR3 is 16 amino acids long. V gave up 4 bases and J gave up 0 bases; unmatched junction bases: 7. The germline gives CDR1 MGHDK, CDR2 SYGVNS. Unique molecular identifiers were used to barcode this TCRbeta library. Each CDR3 protein gets one entry after TCRdb re-called the PCR reads with MiXCR. The repertoire consists of approximately 390,000 distinct CDR3 sequences, with approximately 11% occurring once and the leading ten covering 4.5% to 6.5%.

The source of this sequence is a human donor who donated a stem cell graft to a child with acute myeloid leukemia. The input for sequencing was PBMCs from the stem cell graft donor, taken from the stem cell graft. The rearrangement links TRBV25-1 to TRBJ2-3; TRBD1 matches 7 bases. CDR3 loop: CASSGTGDTSTDTQYF. The CDR3 coding sequence is TGTGCCAGCAGTGGAACAGGGGACACTAGCACAGATACGCAGTATTTT.